A single sample gave rise to the 7 T cell receptor beta chains below, sequenced in a study of cytomegalovirus exposure and HLA in healthy donors. A multiplex PCR was run with 60 Vbeta primers and 13 Jbeta primers. Sequencing was performed with immunoSEQ multiplex PCR; in TCRdb, only in-frame clones are kept and a portion is missing. The profile shows tens of thousands of clones, around three quarters of them singletons. The sample consisted of PBMCs. These TCRs come from a man between 60 and 75 years old in good health and CMV-seropositive.

The V and J genes are TRBV6-5 and TRBJ2-5; 9 nucleotides line up with TRBD1. The germline CDR1 and CDR2 sequences are MNHEY and SVGAGI. Germline trimming cut 8 bases from V and 5 bases from J; bases unmatched to any gene: 12. The CDR3 length is 15 residues. CDR3 in DNA: TGTGCCAGCCGAACTTACAGGGGGCTGGAGGAGACCCAGTACTTC. Protein sequence: CASRTYRGLEETQYF.

The V call is TRBV27, the J call TRBJ2-5; 7 nucleotides match TRBD2. The trim removed 3 bases at V and 4 bases at J, leaving 5 bases unmatched. Germline V gene sequence: CDR1 MNHEY, CDR2 SMNVEV (reference sequence). This CDR3 contains 14 residues. The CDR3 DNA follows: TGTGCCAGCAGTTTTCGGGGAGGGGTAGAGACCCAGTACTTC. The encoded protein is CASSFRGGVETQYF.

This clone was observed once. The chain employs TRBV7-8 and TRBJ2-1; D gene uncertain. Trimming left V 6 bases short and J 6 bases short, with 30 bases between. CDR1 is SGHVS and CDR2 is FQNEAQ in the germline V gene. The CDR3 has 19 amino acids. The DNA for the CDR3 is TGTGCCAGCAGGCAATTCGCTGGGCCCCAAATAAATTATGGCAATGAGCAGTTCTTC. It encodes CASRQFAGPQINYGNEQFF.

The chain has TRBV6-1 and TRBJ2-5, with a tentative D call TRBD2 (6 bases). The CDR3 loop spans 17 amino acids. Germline-derived CDR1 and CDR2 are MNHNS and SASEGT. The V end was cut by 2 bases, the J end by 3 bases, with 19 bases between. The CDR3 bases are TGTGCCAGCAGTGAATCGCGCGGGACCGCGTCAAAAGAGACCCAGTACTTC. It translates to CASSESRGTASKETQYF.

This clone was detected a few times. The V gene is TRBV5-1, the J gene TRBJ2-1, with a weak D call TRBD2 (6 bases). The CDR3 is 16 amino acids. Looked up from germline, CDR1 is SGHRS and CDR2 is YFSETQ. Trimming shortened V by 2 bases and J by 10 bases, and 22 bases separated the two germline ends. The DNA of the CDR3 is TGCGCCAGCAGCTTCTGGGGGAGGTCCGCCCAGAGGGAGCAGTTCTTC. Translating gives CASSFWGRSAQREQFF. The whole variable domain, filled in from reference TRBV5-1 and TRBJ2-1, reads KAGVTQTPRYLIKTRGQQVTLSCSPISGHRSVSWYQQTPGQGLQFLFEYFSETQRNKGNFPGRFSGRQFSNSRSEMNVSTLELGDSALYLCASSFWGRSAQREQFFGPGTRLTVL.

The chain's CDR3 is CSAKTAYEQYF. DNA of the CDR3: TGCAGTGCTAAGACAGCATACGAGCAGTACTTC. The rearrangement joins TRBV20-1 to TRBJ2-7, with D maybe TRBD1 (5 bases). The germline V gene has CDR1 DFQATT and CDR2 SNEGSKA (reference sequence). CDR3 length: 11 residues. The V end lost 4 bases, the J end lost 4 bases, and 8 bases lay between the germline ends.

V is TRBV5-8 and J is TRBJ1-5; D possibly corresponds to TRBD1 (6 bases). The CDR3 runs 14 residues. V shed 5 bases and J shed 4 bases, with 13 bases lying between them. Per germline, CDR1 SGHTS and CDR2 YDEGEE. The CDR3, as DNA: TGTGCCAGCAGGCCTGGACAGCCAAATCAGCCCCAGCATTTT. Translating gives CASRPGQPNQPQHF.